Detailed here is one TCR beta chain. Its cognate antigen has yet to be identified. Nothing much larger sits one base from this clone, and base qualities are not available. In this study, focal radiation therapy paired with CTLA-4 blockade (ipilimumab) was tested in patients who had chemo-refractory metastatic non-small-cell lung cancer. These data come from a study of radiotherapy plus CTLA-4 blockade in lung cancer (dated by TCRdb to between 2017 and 2018). In the study overall: Objective responses were observed in approximately 17% of enrolled patients, and disease control was achieved in 31%.

What the work shows at the level of the full study, not this receptor alone: After treatment with radiotherapy and ipilimumab, TCR clones that came from tumors expanded in the peripheral blood. Increased serum interferon-beta after radiation, together with early dynamic changes in blood T cell clones, were reported to be the strongest predictors of response.

The protocol used for the library was the immunoSEQ multiplex PCR assay. Sourced from immuneACCESS, this table was stored by TCRdb with only in-frame sequences that have V and J called. A share of the clones is absent; for the studies checked, an unresolved V gene accounts for under half, and the remainder has no known explanation. The sample yields 52,000 or so clones; 70% to 85% were counted once. The ten largest account for 3.2% of the sample. CDR1 and CDR2 are read off the germline V gene as MDHEN and SYDVKM. V and J lose 6 bases and 0 bases, and a span of 6 bases separates them. Spanning cysteine to phenylalanine, the CDR3 consists of 14 amino acids. CDR3 DNA only is kept here, 42 bases in frame from base 1.

The rearranged chain carries TRBV28 and TRBJ1-6, with the D gene too uncertain to name. The source material was peripheral blood, sampled from a patient treated with radiotherapy plus ipilimumab. The receptor was derived from a human donor with non-small cell lung cancer who had a partial response to radiotherapy plus ipilimumab. Here is the DNA: TGTGCCAGCAGGGCAAGCTCCTATAATTCACCCCTCCACTTT. Translated, it gives CASRASSYNSPLHF.